This TCR beta chain was identified in a study of blood T cell repertoires in COVID-19 (dated by TCRdb to 2018 to 2021). A note on the overall study: Samples covering the acute and convalescent phases of COVID-19 were provided by collaborators in the United States, Italy and Spain. The material from the prospective study consisted of cDNA or gDNA derived from T cells, B-cell-depleted T cells, or PBMCs. Subjects who had been exposed to COVID-19, were actively infected with it, or had recovered from it provided the deeply sampled blood TCRbeta repertoires that made up the dataset. The repertoires were made available in a free public database intended to serve as a resource for research on the immune response to SARS-CoV-2. Samples were obtained from the ongoing ImmuneRACE study (first 160 participants) and from 950 to 1,500 subjects provided by 6 global collaborators. A de-identified subject ID, COVID-19 status, age in years and sex were almost always included in the sample metadata. Where available, HLA class I and class II types were taken from metadata supplied by the sample provider and were not determined by assay-based typing.

The CDR3 sequence holds 17 residues, the cysteine and phenylalanine included. Only CDR3 DNA is held: 51 bases, read in frame from base 1. For this chain, trimming is 2 bases at the V end and 0 bases at the J end, and the number of junction bases without a gene match is 4. From the germline V gene, CDR1 is ENHRY and CDR2 is SYGVKD. As for this clone: Its binding antigen is unknown. Within one base of it there is no much larger clone, and no base qualities were kept.

The immunoSEQ Assay, a bias-controlled multiplex PCR, was used to amplify TCRbeta CDR3 regions from genomic DNA. In the authors' own workflow: Within the assay, amplification of reference gene primers was used to estimate how many nucleated cells each sample contained. To quantify the absolute abundance of each unique TCRbeta CDR3 rearrangement, sequence reads were collapsed and filtered. For each sample, productive Simpson clonality was calculated as the square root of Simpson's diversity index across productive rearrangements. The immuneACCESS repertoire file appears here via TCRdb, limited to in-frame rearrangements. These files lack a portion of the clones; in checked studies, under half of the deficit traces to unresolved V genes, and the cause of the others is not known. That table furnishes V, J and clone size, whereas the DNA furnished D and trimming. The sample data list a few hundred thousand clones, and approximately 91% of these were observed just once. About 1.5% of the sample is in the top ten clones.

Participants in the prospective study were enrolled through a virtual design, were aged roughly 18 to 100 years, and lived in some 24 United States geographic areas. In the prospective study, participants were assigned to cohorts based on the clinical history participants reported in a screening survey and a study questionnaire. Exposed participants had been in contact, within 2 weeks of entering the study, with a person who had a PCR-confirmed or clinician-diagnosed case of COVID-19. Each participant in the prospective study had whole blood, serum and a nasopharyngeal or oropharyngeal swab collected by mobile phlebotomists. Prospective study participants could optionally give additional blood draws and questionnaires over an approximately two-month period. Before DNA extraction, prospective study blood samples were shipped either frozen or at room temperature. The paper as a whole reports these results and caveats: How much clinical and demographic metadata was included differed by source and by participant, and the metadata was provided uncurated.

Recombination linked TRBV10-3 to TRBJ2-3; 11 bases in between match TRBD2. The sample comprised PBMCs or T cells enriched from blood (not recorded which). The receptor was isolated from a woman between 18 and 29 years old who had been exposed to COVID-19. CDR3 sequence: CAISERGTSGSTDTQYF. The nucleotide sequence is given as TGTGCCATCAGTGAGCGGGGGACTAGCGGAAGCACAGATACGCAGTATTTT.